This record looks at one T cell receptor beta chain sequence and its context. The method was immunoSEQ multiplex PCR; TCRdb's version includes in-frame clones alone and lacks a portion of them. The data contain 250,000 to 300,000 clones, 80% to 90% of them singletons. J gave up 3 bases and V 5 bases, and 7 bases lay outside the gene matches. There are 16 residues in the CDR3. Germline V gene lookup returns CDR1 LGHDT and CDR2 YNNKEL (reference sequence). These data come from a study of blood T cell repertoires in COVID-19. On the study more broadly: In each case, the material was cDNA or gDNA derived from T cells, B-cell-depleted T cells, or PBMCs.

J is TRBJ2-1 and V is TRBV3-1 (or the pseudogene TRBV3-2); TRBD1 agrees at 10 bases. This clonotype originated in a man aged 40-49 years who had recovered from COVID-19. Sequenced material: PBMCs or T cells enriched from blood (not recorded which). The CDR3 reads CASSERTGGVYNEQFF. The DNA of the CDR3 is TGTGCCAGCAGCGAACGGACAGGGGGAGTCTACAATGAGCAGTTCTTC.